This T cell receptor (beta chain) was sequenced during a study of blood T cell repertoires in COVID-19. TCRdb's copy holds only in-frame clones and misses some; the assay was immunoSEQ multiplex PCR. The sample holds around 250,000 clones, roughly 88% seen once. This TCR was recovered from a woman between 35 and 50 years old with acute COVID-19. Specimen: PBMCs or T cells enriched from blood (not recorded which).

The CDR3: CASSVAGTSGVTDTQYF. Written as DNA, the CDR3 is TGTGCCAGCAGCGTAGCAGGGACTAGCGGAGTCACAGATACGCAGTATTTT. The rearrangement uses TRBV9 and TRBJ2-3, with 11 bases fitting TRBD2. The CDR3 is made up of 17 amino acids. J lost 2 bases, V lost 0 bases, and 5 bases had no gene match. Germline V CDR1 and CDR2: SGDLS, YYNGEE.